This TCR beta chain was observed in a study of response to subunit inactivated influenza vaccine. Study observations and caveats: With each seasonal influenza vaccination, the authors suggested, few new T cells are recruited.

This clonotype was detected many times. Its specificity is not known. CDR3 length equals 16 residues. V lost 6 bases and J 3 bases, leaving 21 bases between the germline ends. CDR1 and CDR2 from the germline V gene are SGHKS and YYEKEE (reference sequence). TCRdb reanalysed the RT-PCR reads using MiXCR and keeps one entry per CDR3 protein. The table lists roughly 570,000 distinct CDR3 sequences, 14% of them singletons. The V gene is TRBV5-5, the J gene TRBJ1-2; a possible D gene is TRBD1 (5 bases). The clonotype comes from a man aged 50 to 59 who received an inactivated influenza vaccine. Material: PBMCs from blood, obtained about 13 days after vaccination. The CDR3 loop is CASTWGIYGGDYGYTF. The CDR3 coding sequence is TGTGCCAGCACCTGGGGTATCTACGGGGGGGACTATGGCTACACCTTC. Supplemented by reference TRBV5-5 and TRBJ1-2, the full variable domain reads DAGVTQSPTHLIKTRGQQVTLRCSPISGHKSVSWYQQVLGQGPQFIFQYYEKEERGRGNFPDRFSARQFPNYSSELNVNALLLGDSALYLCASTWGIYGGDYGYTFGSGTRLTVV.